One and the same sample provided the 10 T cell receptor beta chains below, sequenced in a study of cytomegalovirus exposure and HLA in healthy donors. PCR employed 60 Vbeta and 13 Jbeta primers. Using immunoSEQ multiplex PCR, the repertoire was profiled, and TCRdb retains in-frame clones only, with some absent. The data hold approximately 150,000 clones, with about two thirds observed a single time. The sequenced material came from PBMCs. All receptors come from a woman under 30 in good health and CMV-seropositive.

The count of this clone is one. This chain links TRBV25-1 with TRBJ2-7; D call uncertain. The V and J ends lost 0 bases and 5 bases respectively, with 8 bases between them. This CDR3 has 13 residues. The germline gives CDR1 MGHDK, CDR2 SYGVNS. This CDR3 reads CASSEYDRDEQYF. CDR3 DNA sequence: TGTGCCAGCAGTGAATATGATCGGGACGAGCAGTACTTC.

The chain uses TRBV27 and TRBJ2-7, with D maybe TRBD2 (6 bases). Trimming removed 6 bases from V and 3 bases from J, with 15 bases in between. This CDR3 region has 14 residues. Germline lookup yields CDR1 MNHEY and CDR2 SMNVEV (reference sequence). In DNA form, the CDR3 reads TGTGCCAGCAGCCCGGGCGGGGTGGGCTACGAGCAGTACTTC. It specifies CASSPGGVGYEQYF.

V is TRBV6-1 and J is TRBJ1-1, with D possibly matching TRBD1 (6 bases). This CDR3 has 15 amino acids. Germline assignment: CDR1 MNHNS and CDR2 SASEGT. Trimming stripped 6 bases from V and 8 bases from J, with 22 bases between. The CDR3 nucleotides are TGTGCCAGCAGAGAGAGGGACAATGGGATTTGGGAAGCTTTCTTT. It translates to CASRERDNGIWEAFF.

The chain has TRBV21-1 and TRBJ2-7; the table's TRBD1 call for D was not verified on the DNA. TRBV21-1 is a listed pseudogene. CDR3 length equals 15 residues. DNA for the CDR3: TGTGCCAGCAGCAAGCCGACAGGGGGGGACGGGGAGCAGTACTTC. It codes for CASSKPTGGDGEQYF.

In its sample, this clone was seen a few times. The chain joins TRBV29-1 to TRBJ2-3; D is ambiguous. CDR3 length: 12 amino acids. Germline loops: CDR1 SQVTM, CDR2 ANQGSEA. Trimming removed 4 bases from V and 0 bases from J, with 5 bases in between. CDR3 protein: CSVGASTDTQYF. The CDR3 region has the DNA TGCAGCGTTGGAGCTAGCACAGATACGCAGTATTTT.

The chain uses TRBV7-9 and TRBJ2-7; D is perhaps TRBD2 (5 bases). The CDR3 is 15 residues long. Germline CDR1 reads SEHNR; CDR2 reads FQNEAQ (reference sequence). Trimming left V 5 bases short and J 2 bases short, with 16 bases between. The CDR3 sequence is CASSHTSILPYEQYF. The CDR3 DNA sequence: TGTGCCAGCAGCCACACTAGTATACTCCCCTACGAGCAGTACTTC.

Comment on this clone: One end of the junction is discordant with germline, which a read error may explain. This sample also contains other DNA sequences that code for the same CDR3. J is TRBJ1-5 and V is TRBV30; possible D gene TRBD1, 6 bases. CDR1 and CDR2 (germline): GTSNPN, SVGIG (reference sequence). The length of the CDR3 is 12 residues. This CDR3 reads CAWQGSNQPQHF. The CDR3 DNA reads TGCGCCTGGCAGGGGTCCAATCAGCCCCAGCATTTT.

The V and J genes are TRBV7-8 and TRBJ1-2; D not certain. Germline CDR1 SGHVS, CDR2 FQNEAQ. The CDR3 loop spans 13 amino acids. V shed 5 bases and J shed 2 bases, with 9 bases lying between them. The CDR3 region is CASSATPNYGYTF. In DNA form, the CDR3 reads TGTGCCAGCAGCGCTACTCCCAACTATGGCTACACCTTC.

This clone has just a few counts. This chain uses TRBV30 with TRBJ2-5, with a weak D call TRBD2 (6 bases). This CDR3 region has 14 residues. Trimming took 1 base from V and 5 from J, leaving 14 bases between them. Germline V CDR1 and CDR2: GTSNPN, SVGIG (reference sequence). CDR3 sequence reads: CAWSAGGGAETQYF. The CDR3 DNA reads TGTGCCTGGAGTGCCGGCGGAGGGGCCGAGACCCAGTACTTC.

This clone was found a few times. J is TRBJ2-7 and V is TRBV6-6, with D uncertain. The CDR3 loop spans 11 amino acids. V shed 7 bases and J shed 3 bases, with 7 bases lying between them. Germline-derived CDR1 and CDR2 are MNHNY and SVGAGI (reference sequence). CDR3 in amino acids: CASNTHYEQYF. CDR3 in DNA: TGTGCCAGCAACACCCACTACGAGCAGTACTTC.